Listed here are 20 T cell receptor beta chains from one sample, sequenced in a study of identical twins. TCRdb used MiXCR to reprocess the 5' RACE reads, holding one entry per CDR3 protein. The table shows about 200,000 distinct CDR3 sequences, with 6.5% occurring only once. The sample also formed part of further work on T cells expressing NK-cell markers.

The sample taken for sequencing was CD8+ T cells sorted from blood. The receptor source for this set is a woman under 30 in good health.

V and J are TRBV9 and TRBJ2-3; possible D gene TRBD2, 6 bases. From germline, CDR1 is SGDLS and CDR2 YYNGEE. Trimming removed 3 bases from V and 1 base from J, with 9 bases in between. The CDR3 has 14 residues. The CDR3 region is CASSGGLRTDTQYF. Here the CDR3 DNA reads TGTGCCAGCAGCGGGGGACTGCGCACAGATACGCAGTATTTT.

This clonotype was seen more than once but under ten times. The rearrangement links TRBV5-1 to TRBJ1-1; unclear D gene. CDR1 and CDR2 from the germline V gene are SGHRS and YFSETQ. V dropped 7 bases and J dropped 3 bases, with 13 bases sitting between them. The CDR3 runs 13 residues. The CDR3 coding sequence is TGCGCCAGCTCCCGGCGGGTGCACACTGAAGCTTTCTTT. Protein: CASSRRVHTEAFF.

This clonotype was seen at least ten times. This rearrangement joins TRBV12-3 or TRBV12-4 to TRBJ1-2, with D possibly TRBD1 on 5 matching bases. V was trimmed by 1 base and J by 6 bases, leaving 6 bases between them. The CDR3 is 12 amino acids. The CDR3 DNA reads TGTGCCAGCAGTTTAGGAGGGGATGGCTACACCTTC. Its protein is CASSLGGDGYTF.

The V gene is TRBV7-2, the J gene TRBJ2-3, with D unresolved. CDR1 and CDR2 from the germline V gene are SGHTA and FQGNSA. The V end was cut by 5 bases, the J end by 3 bases, with 15 bases between. CDR3 length equals 15 residues. The chain's CDR3 is CASSPGRAVTDTQYF. As DNA, the CDR3 is TGTGCCAGCAGCCCCGGAAGGGCAGTAACAGATACGCAGTATTTT.

This clonotype was counted only a few times. CDR3 loop: CASSYRGVYGYTF. CDR3 DNA: TGTGCCAGCAGTTACAGGGGAGTCTATGGCTACACCTTC. The V and J genes are TRBV6-2 or TRBV6-3 and TRBJ1-2; D might be TRBD1 (5 bases). Trimming removed 2 bases from V and 4 bases from J, with 8 bases in between. CDR1 is MNHEY and CDR2 is SVGEGT in the germline V gene. The CDR3 spans 13 residues.

This chain uses TRBV9 with TRBJ1-2; possibly TRBD1 for D (5 bases). V lost 3 bases to trimming and J lost 3 bases, with 15 bases between them. The CDR3 runs 15 residues. In germline, CDR1 is SGDLS, CDR2 YYNGEE. CDR3 amino acids: CASSGGDSPDYGYTF. CDR3 sequence (DNA): TGTGCCAGCAGCGGAGGGGATAGCCCAGACTATGGCTACACCTTC.

This clonotype was counted only a few times. The chain recombines TRBV12-3 or TRBV12-4 with TRBJ2-2; the D gene is possibly TRBD2 (6 bases). V dropped 5 bases and J dropped 6 bases, with 13 bases sitting between them. CDR3 size: 14 residues. The CDR3 nucleotides read TGTGCCAGCAGTCTTTTCGGGGGTGCCGGGGAGCTGTTTTTT. This sequence encodes CASSLFGGAGELFF.

The table lists this clonotype with a few counts. The chain employs TRBV10-3 and TRBJ2-1, with a weak D call TRBD2 (7 bases). Germline V gene lookup returns CDR1 ENHRY and CDR2 SYGVKD. Trimming removed 7 bases from V and 7 bases from J, with 17 bases in between. The CDR3 sequence is 14 residues long. The CDR3 DNA reads as TGTGCCATCACCGAGGAGGGGGGGCCTAATGAGCAGTTCTTC. Its translation: CAITEEGGPNEQFF.

The chain recombines TRBV6-1 with TRBJ1-2; D is uncertain. Germline V gene lookup returns CDR1 MNHNS and CDR2 SASEGT. The CDR3 extends over 13 amino acids. Trimming shortened V by 6 bases and J by 7 bases, and 15 bases separated the two germline ends. CDR3 nucleotide sequence: TGTGCCAGCAGCCGGGCCGCCCGGGGTGGCTACACCTTC. Its translation: CASSRAARGGYTF.

The V gene is TRBV9, the J gene TRBJ1-1, with D perhaps matching TRBD1 (6 bases). The V end lost 10 bases, the J end lost 6 bases, and 16 bases lay between the germline ends. CDR3 size: 12 residues. Per germline, CDR1 SGDLS and CDR2 YYNGEE. CDR3 bases: TGTGCCTCTGGGGGGGGCCCGGCTGAAGCTTTCTTT. Protein product: CASGGGPAEAFF.

This clonotype was seen only a few times. The V and J genes are TRBV12-3 or TRBV12-4 and TRBJ2-1; 8 bases map to TRBD2. V was clipped by 3 bases and J by 8 bases; unmatched bases: 12. CDR3 size: 16 residues. DNA of the CDR3: TGTGCCAGCAGTTTCCGTCCCGGGACTAGAAACTATGAGCAGTTCTTC. This translates into CASSFRPGTRNYEQFF.

V usage is TRBV25-1 and J usage is TRBJ2-5; D tentatively reads TRBD1 or TRBD2 (5 bases each). V lost 1 base and J 5 bases, leaving 11 bases between the germline ends. The CDR3 runs to 14 residues. Per germline, CDR1 MGHDK and CDR2 SYGVNS. CDR3 bases: TGTGCCAGCAGTGAATGGGTGGGGGAGGAGACCCAGTACTTC. Translating gives CASSEWVGEETQYF.

This clonotype was detected ten times or more. One junction end does not reproduce the germline sequence, and a read error may be involved. The gene calls are TRBV14 and TRBJ1-1; D unresolved. There are 12 residues in the CDR3. Germline V CDR1 and CDR2: SGHDN, FVKESK. The DNA of the CDR3 is TGCGCCAGCAGCCACGGGAACACTGAAGCTTTCTTT. It is translated as CASSHGNTEAFF.

This clonotype came up a few times. The J gene is TRBJ1-2, the V gene TRBV20-1, with D perhaps matching TRBD1 (6 bases). CDR1 is DFQATT, CDR2 SNEGSKA, per germline (reference sequence). Trimming took 3 bases from V and 4 from J, leaving 15 bases between them. This CDR3 comprises 14 residues. In DNA, the CDR3 is TGCAGTGCTAGTGAGGGACTGGGGGCCTATGGCTACACCTTC. It translates to CSASEGLGAYGYTF.

There are many counts of this clonotype. The chain links TRBV20-1 to TRBJ1-1; TRBD1 matches at 10 bases. Germline trimming cut 3 bases from V and 7 bases from J; bases unmatched to any gene: 8. Looked up from germline, CDR1 is DFQATT and CDR2 is SNEGSKA (reference sequence). The CDR3 contains 14 residues. CDR3 sequence: CSARSGTGVVEAFF. Here the CDR3 DNA reads TGCAGTGCTAGGTCCGGGACAGGGGTTGTTGAAGCTTTCTTT.

DNA for the CDR3: TGTGCCAGCAGTTACACGGGGGCGGATACGCAGTATTTT. This sequence encodes CASSYTGADTQYF. V usage is TRBV6-2 or TRBV6-3 and J usage is TRBJ2-3; D tentatively reads TRBD1 or TRBD2 (6 bases each). Germline lookup yields CDR1 MNHEY and CDR2 SVGEGT. The CDR3 sequence is 13 residues long. Trimming left V 2 bases short and J 6 bases short, with 9 bases between.

This chain connects TRBV12-5 to TRBJ1-1, with a tentative D call TRBD1 (5 bases). CDR3 length: 14 amino acids. Per the germline V gene, CDR1 is LGHNT and CDR2 is FRNRAP. V shed 2 bases and J shed 8 bases, with 15 bases lying between them. For the CDR3, the DNA is TGTGCTAGTGGTTTGCCGGACTACAGGTTAGAAGCTTTCTTT. Protein: CASGLPDYRLEAFF.

This clonotype was detected ten times or more. The chain links TRBV5-5 to TRBJ1-5; D ambiguous. Looked up from germline, CDR1 is SGHKS and CDR2 is YYEKEE (reference sequence). This CDR3 region has 15 residues. V was trimmed by 2 bases and J by 0 bases, leaving 9 bases between them. CDR3 amino acids: CASSFAQYSNQPQHF. As DNA, the CDR3 is TGTGCCAGCAGCTTCGCCCAGTATAGCAATCAGCCCCAGCATTTT.

The gene calls are TRBV18 and TRBJ2-3, with 9 bases fitting TRBD1. CDR3 length: 16 residues. Germline V gene sequence: CDR1 KGHSH, CDR2 LQKENI. The J segment lost 3 bases and the V segment lost 4 bases, leaving 8 bases of the junction unmatched. In DNA, the CDR3 is TGTGCCAGCTCACGGGGGACAGGGATTACTACAGATACGCAGTATTTT. It encodes CASSRGTGITTDTQYF.

This clonotype was observed at least ten times. This chain joins TRBV29-1 and TRBJ1-1, with D perhaps matching TRBD1 (5 bases). The CDR3 spans 14 residues. Germline CDR1 SQVTM, CDR2 ANQGSEA. Trimming removed 7 bases at V and 4 bases at J, with 19 bases between. CDR3 residues: CSAGTPGASTEAFF. CDR3 nucleotides: TGCAGCGCAGGGACTCCCGGTGCGAGCACTGAAGCTTTCTTT.